Shown below are 11 T cell receptor beta chains from a single sample sequenced in a study of a mutant IDH1 vaccine in newly diagnosed glioma. Stated time point: week 23, last vaccination. What each vaccine dose contained was 300 ug of mutant IDH1 20-mer peptide, accompanied by topical imiquimod. Sequenced by immunoSEQ multiplex PCR; TCRdb stores in-frame clones only, minus some. The sample yields roughly 60,000 clones, around 84% seen once. Their specific antigens are unknown. Source: PBMCs, taken from a glioma patient whose treatment included an IDH1 peptide vaccine. Source of these receptors: a man aged 25 to 40 with glioma.

V gene TRBV28 combines with J gene TRBJ2-5; 8 bases are shared with TRBD1. Germline-derived CDR1 and CDR2 are MDHEN and SYDVKM. J was trimmed by 3 bases and V by 5 bases; bases with no gene match: 5. This CDR3 spans 14 amino acids. CDR3 in amino acids: CASSRDRGKETQYF. CDR3 DNA: TGTGCCAGCAGTCGAGACAGGGGAAAAGAGACCCAGTACTTC.

The chain couples TRBV6-6 to TRBJ1-4; D ambiguous. The V and J ends lost 4 bases and 1 base respectively, with 7 bases between them. This CDR3 has 14 amino acids. Germline assignment: CDR1 MNHNY and CDR2 SVGAGI (reference sequence). CDR3 nucleotides: TGTGCCAGCAGTTCTCGGGGAACTAATGAAAAACTGTTTTTT. Translating it yields CASSSRGTNEKLFF.

This chain uses TRBV7-8 with TRBJ1-1, with D uncertain. Per the germline V gene, CDR1 is SGHVS and CDR2 is FQNEAQ. The CDR3 loop spans 13 amino acids. V was cut by 5 bases and J by 1 base, with 8 bases left in between. The CDR3 nucleotides read TGTGCCAGCAGCCGAGGAGCGAACACTGAAGCTTTCTTT. Amino acid sequence: CASSRGANTEAFF.

The chain combines TRBV21-1 with TRBJ1-2; TRBD1 was called by the table and not checked on the DNA. TRBV21-1 is flagged as a pseudogene. The CDR3 runs to 14 residues. In DNA, the CDR3 is TGTGCCAGCACACGACAGCCCATATATGATGGCTACACCTTC. It yields the protein CASTRQPIYDGYTF.

The V call is TRBV5-1, the J call TRBJ2-7, with unresolved D. Looked up from germline, CDR1 is SGHRS and CDR2 is YFSETQ. The CDR3 spans 13 residues. Trimming took off 0 bases at V and 7 bases at J, with 11 bases between the two ends. CDR3 amino acids: CASSLGQAPEQYF. CDR3 coding DNA: TGCGCCAGCAGCTTGGGCCAGGCCCCAGAGCAGTACTTC.

The chain employs TRBV28 and TRBJ1-1; perhaps TRBD1 as D (5 bases). The length of the CDR3 is 16 residues. Germline V gene data show CDR1 as MDHEN and CDR2 as SYDVKM. V lost 8 bases and J lost 2, with 21 bases in between. CDR3 in DNA: TGTGCCAGCCATTCGTTTGGGGGGGGAAGAAACACTGAAGCTTTCTTT. Amino acid sequence: CASHSFGGGRNTEAFF.

The V gene is TRBV5-1, the J gene TRBJ1-4, with 7 bases identical to TRBD1. The CDR3 totals 13 residues. The J segment lost 8 bases and the V segment lost 0 bases, leaving 1 base of the junction unmatched. Germline V CDR1 and CDR2: SGHRS, YFSETQ. CDR3 loop: CASSLEGAEKLFF. In DNA form, the CDR3 reads TGCGCCAGCAGCTTGGAGGGGGCGGAAAAACTGTTTTTT.

This clone appeared a single time. This sequence joins TRBV29-1 and TRBJ2-3; 7 nucleotides line up with TRBD1. The V and J ends lost 5 bases and 2 bases, in that order; junction bases with no gene match: 7. Germline V lookup: CDR1 SQVTM, CDR2 ANQGSEA. The CDR3 sequence is 14 residues long. CDR3 loop: CSVKTGDYTDTQYF. CDR3 DNA sequence: TGCAGCGTTAAAACAGGGGATTACACAGATACGCAGTATTTT.

The rearrangement joins TRBV5-4 to TRBJ2-5; 7 positions agree with TRBD1. The J call could be wrong; TRBJ2-7 is a better fit for the DNA end. This CDR3 is built from 14 residues. Germline CDR1 and CDR2: SGHNT and YYREEE (reference sequence). DNA of the CDR3: TGTGCCAGCAGCCCGGGACAGACCACCTACGAGCAGTACTTC. Its protein product is CASSPGQTTYEQYF.

In its sample, this clone was seen once. The genes are TRBV19 and TRBJ2-1; the D call may be TRBD1 or TRBD2 (5 bases each). Trimming took off 6 bases at V and 6 bases at J, with 15 bases between the two ends. Germline-derived CDR1 and CDR2 are LNHDA and SQIVND (reference sequence). This CDR3 spans 14 amino acids. The CDR3 DNA reads TGTGCCAGTAGAGAGGGGCCTTCCATCAATGAGCAGTTCTTC. This encodes CASREGPSINEQFF.

The V and J genes are TRBV2 and TRBJ1-4; D is uncertain. The CDR3 covers 18 residues. Germline CDR1 is SNHLY and CDR2 is FYNNEI. V lost 1 base and J 5 bases, leaving 20 bases between the germline ends. The CDR3 loop is CASSEVPRRFDLNEKLFF. CDR3 DNA sequence: TGTGCCAGCAGTGAAGTACCCCGCCGGTTTGATTTGAATGAAAAACTGTTTTTT.